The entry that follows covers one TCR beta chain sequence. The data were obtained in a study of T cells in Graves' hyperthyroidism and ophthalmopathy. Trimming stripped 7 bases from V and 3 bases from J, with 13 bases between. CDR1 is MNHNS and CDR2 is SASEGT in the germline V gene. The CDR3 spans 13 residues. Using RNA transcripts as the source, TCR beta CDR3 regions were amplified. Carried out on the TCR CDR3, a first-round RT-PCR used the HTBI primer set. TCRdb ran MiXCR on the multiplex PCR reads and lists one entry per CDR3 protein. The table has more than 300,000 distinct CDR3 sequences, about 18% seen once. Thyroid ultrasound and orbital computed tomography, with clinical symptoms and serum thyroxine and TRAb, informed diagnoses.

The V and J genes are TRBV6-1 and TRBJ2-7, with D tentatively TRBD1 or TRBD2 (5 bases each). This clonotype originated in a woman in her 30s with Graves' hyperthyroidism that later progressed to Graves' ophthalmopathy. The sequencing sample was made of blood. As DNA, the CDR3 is TGTGCCAGCACCGGGACCGCCTTCTACGAGCAGTACGTC. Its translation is CASTGTAFYEQYV.